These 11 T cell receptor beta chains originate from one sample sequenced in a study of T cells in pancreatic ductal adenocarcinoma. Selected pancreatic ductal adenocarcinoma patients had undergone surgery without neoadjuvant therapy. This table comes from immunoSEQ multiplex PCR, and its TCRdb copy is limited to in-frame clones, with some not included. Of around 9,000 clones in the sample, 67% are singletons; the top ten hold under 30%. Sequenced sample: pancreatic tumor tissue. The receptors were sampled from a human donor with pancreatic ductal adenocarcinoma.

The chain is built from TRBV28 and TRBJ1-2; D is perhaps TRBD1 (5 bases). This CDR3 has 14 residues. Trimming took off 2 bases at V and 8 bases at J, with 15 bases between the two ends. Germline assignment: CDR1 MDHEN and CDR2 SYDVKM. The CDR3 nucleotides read TGTGCCAGCAGTTTAGGGGCGCAGAGGGAAGGCTACACCTTC. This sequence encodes CASSLGAQREGYTF.

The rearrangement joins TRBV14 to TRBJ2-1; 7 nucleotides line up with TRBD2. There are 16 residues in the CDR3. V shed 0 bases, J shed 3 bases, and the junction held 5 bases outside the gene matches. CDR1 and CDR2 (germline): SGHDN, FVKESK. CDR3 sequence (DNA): TGTGCCAGCAGCCAAGAAAAGGGACTATTCTACAATGAGCAGTTCTTC. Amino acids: CASSQEKGLFYNEQFF.

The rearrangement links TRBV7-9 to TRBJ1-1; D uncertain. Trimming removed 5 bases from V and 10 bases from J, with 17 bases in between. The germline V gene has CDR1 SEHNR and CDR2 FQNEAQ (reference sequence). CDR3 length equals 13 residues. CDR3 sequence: CASSPIQDRRAFF. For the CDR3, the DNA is TGTGCCAGCAGCCCCATCCAGGATAGGCGAGCTTTCTTT.

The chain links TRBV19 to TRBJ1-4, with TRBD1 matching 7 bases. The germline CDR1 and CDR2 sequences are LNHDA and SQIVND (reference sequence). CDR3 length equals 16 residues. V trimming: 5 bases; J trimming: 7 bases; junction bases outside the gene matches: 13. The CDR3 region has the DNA TGTGCCAGTAGTCCCAACCGACAGGGTTGGGGTGAAAAACTGTTTTTT. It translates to CASSPNRQGWGEKLFF.

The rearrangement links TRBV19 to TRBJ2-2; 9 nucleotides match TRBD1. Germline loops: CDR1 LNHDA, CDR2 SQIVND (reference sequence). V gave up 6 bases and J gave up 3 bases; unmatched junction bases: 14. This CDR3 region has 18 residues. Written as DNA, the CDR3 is TGTGCCAGTAGGAATACCCGGACAGGGGCGCTTGACACCGGGGAGCTGTTTTTT. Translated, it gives CASRNTRTGALDTGELFF.

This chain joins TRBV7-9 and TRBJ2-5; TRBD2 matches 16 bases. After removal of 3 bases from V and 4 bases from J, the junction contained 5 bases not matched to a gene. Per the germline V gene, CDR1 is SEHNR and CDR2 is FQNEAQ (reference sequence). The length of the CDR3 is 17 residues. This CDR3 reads CASSLGLAGGPGETQYF. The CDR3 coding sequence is TGTGCCAGCAGCTTGGGACTAGCGGGAGGGCCAGGAGAGACCCAGTACTTC.

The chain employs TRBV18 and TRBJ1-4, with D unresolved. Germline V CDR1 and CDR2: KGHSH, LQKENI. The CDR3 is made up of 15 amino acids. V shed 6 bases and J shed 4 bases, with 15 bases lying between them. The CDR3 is CASSTGGLSNEKLFF. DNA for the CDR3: TGTGCCAGCTCCACCGGAGGGCTTAGTAATGAAAAACTGTTTTTT. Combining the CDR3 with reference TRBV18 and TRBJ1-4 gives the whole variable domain NAGVMQNPRHLVRRRGQEARLRCSPMKGHSHVYWYRQLPEEGLKFMVYLQKENIIDESGMPKERFSAEFPKEGPSILRIQQVVRGDSAAYFCASSTGGLSNEKLFFGSGTQLSVL.

This chain's CDR3 is CASSGQTGFKNEKLFF. The CDR3 DNA sequence: TGTGCCAGCAGTGGCCAAACAGGGTTTAAAAATGAAAAACTGTTTTTT. This chain links TRBV25-1 with TRBJ1-4, with D tentatively TRBD1 (6 bases). The germline V gene has CDR1 MGHDK and CDR2 SYGVNS. Trimming removed 4 bases at V and 5 bases at J, with 17 bases between. CDR3 length equals 16 residues.

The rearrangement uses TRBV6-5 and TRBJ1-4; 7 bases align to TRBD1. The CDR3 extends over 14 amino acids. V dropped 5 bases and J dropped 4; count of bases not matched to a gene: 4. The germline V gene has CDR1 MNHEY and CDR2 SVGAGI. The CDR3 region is CASSDGTVNEKLFF. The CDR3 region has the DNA TGTGCCAGCAGTGATGGGACAGTTAATGAAAAACTGTTTTTT.

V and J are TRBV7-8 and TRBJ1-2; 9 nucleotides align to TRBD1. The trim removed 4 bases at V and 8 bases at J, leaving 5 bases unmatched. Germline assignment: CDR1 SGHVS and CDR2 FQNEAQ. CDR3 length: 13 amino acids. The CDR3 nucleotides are TGTGCCAGCAGCTGGGGACAGGGAAGAGGCTACACCTTC. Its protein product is CASSWGQGRGYTF.

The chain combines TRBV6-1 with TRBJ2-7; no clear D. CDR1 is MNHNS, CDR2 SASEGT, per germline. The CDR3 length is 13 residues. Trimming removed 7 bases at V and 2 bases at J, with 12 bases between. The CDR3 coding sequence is TGTGCCAGCAAAAATGCCGGCCCCTACGAGCAGTACTTC. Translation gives CASKNAGPYEQYF.